This T cell receptor (beta chain) was captured by sequencing in a study of early T cells in non-severe SARS-CoV-2 infection (dated by TCRdb to the early 2020s). For context, the study as a whole: Because TCR sequencing was done on bulk RNA from unsorted whole blood, the alpha and beta chains could not be paired. The paper's findings and limits, for the study overall: VDJdb matching was skewed toward anti-spike CD8 responses, so virus-specific expansions were likely underestimated and private and CD4 specificities were missed.

This clonotype was detected ten times or more. Its target antigen remains unknown. The sample holds no much larger clone one base away, and base qualities are not on file. Trimmed from V: 4 bases; trimmed from J: 0 bases; junction bases lacking a gene match: 8. The CDR1 and CDR2 encoded by the germline V gene are SQVTM and ANQGSEA. The CDR3 has 16 amino acids, counting the end cysteine and phenylalanine. The sequence is cut down to CDR3 DNA, 48 bases in frame from base 1. Library preparation was by 5' RACE. The sequencer listed for this sample is NextSeq 500. In the TCR library protocol, unique molecular identifiers were attached to individual cDNA molecules to correct for PCR bias and sequencing error. Sequencing covered both TCR alpha and beta chains, and within each sample the abundances of alpha and beta sequences were tightly co-correlated. In the original analysis: V gene, J gene and CDR3 annotation of TCR sequences was performed with Decombinator V4. TCRs were defined as expanded if a significant change between any two time points was detected under a Poisson model with p below 0.0001. TCR abundances were normalised to the total number of TCRs sequenced in each sample and reported as counts per million. TRAV1-2 paired with TRAJ12, TRAJ20 or TRAJ33 defined MAIT TCRs, while TRAV10 paired with TRAJ18 defined iNKT TCRs. VDJdb, accessed 1 November 2021, was searched for CMV, EBV and SARS-CoV-2 annotated TCRs, with TCRs annotated for multiple antigens excluded. TCRdb reprocessing: public reads trimmed at Q25 with fastp, clones called with MiXCR, in-frame beta chains kept. Each entry is one CDR3 protein sequence, shown with its most common DNA and genes. Clone size and V and J calls follow TCRdb, not the original study. A total of around 98,000 distinct CDR3 sequences appear in this sample, 9.5% to 11% of them only once. Approximately 5% of the sample lies in the top ten.

A case-control design nested within a healthcare worker cohort in London, UK, was used, with weekly nasopharyngeal swab PCR tests and blood sampling performed. Healthcare workers were recruited between 23 and 31 March 2020, during the week of the UK lockdown, and were followed weekly for up to roughly 16 weeks. The sample taken for sequencing was whole blood. This receptor was identified in an adult who was a healthcare worker with PCR-confirmed SARS-CoV-2 infection or an uninfected control (not recorded which). The receptor chain draws on TRBV29-1 and TRBJ2-3; 9 junctional bases match TRBD2. The nucleotides read TGCAGCGTTGTCCAGATGACTAGCGGTAGCACAGATACGCAGTATTTT. Translated, it gives CSVVQMTSGSTDTQYF.